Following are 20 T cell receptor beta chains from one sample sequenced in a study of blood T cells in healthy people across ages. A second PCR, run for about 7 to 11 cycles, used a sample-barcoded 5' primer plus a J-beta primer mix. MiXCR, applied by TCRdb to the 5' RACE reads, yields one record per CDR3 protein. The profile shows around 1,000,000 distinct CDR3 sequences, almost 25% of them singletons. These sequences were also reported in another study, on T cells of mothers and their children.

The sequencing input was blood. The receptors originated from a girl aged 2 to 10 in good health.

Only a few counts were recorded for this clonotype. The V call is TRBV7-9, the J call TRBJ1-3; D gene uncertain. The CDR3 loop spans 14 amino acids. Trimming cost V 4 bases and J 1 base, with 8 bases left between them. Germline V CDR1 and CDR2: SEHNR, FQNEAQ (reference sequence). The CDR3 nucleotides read TGTGCCAGCAGCTCACTGCTGTCTGGAAACACCATATATTTT. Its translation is CASSSLLSGNTIYF.

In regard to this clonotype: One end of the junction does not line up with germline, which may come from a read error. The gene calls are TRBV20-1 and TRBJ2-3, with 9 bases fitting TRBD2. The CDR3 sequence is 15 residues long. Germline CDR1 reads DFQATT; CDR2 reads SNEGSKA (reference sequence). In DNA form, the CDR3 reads TGCAGTGCTGGGTCCCTAGCGGGAAGCAGAGATACGCAGTATTTT. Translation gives CSAGSLAGSRDTQYF.

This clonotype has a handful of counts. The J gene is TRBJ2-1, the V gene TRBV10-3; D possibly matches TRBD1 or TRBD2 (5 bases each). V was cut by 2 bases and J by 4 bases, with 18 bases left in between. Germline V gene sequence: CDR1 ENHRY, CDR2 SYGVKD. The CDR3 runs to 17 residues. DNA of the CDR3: TGTGCCATCAGTGAGAAGCGGCGAGGGGCCGGGTACAATGAGCAGTTCTTC. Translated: CAISEKRRGAGYNEQFF.

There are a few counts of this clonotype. The CDR3 region is CASGRDLAYEQYF. The CDR3 bases are TGTGCCAGCGGCCGGGACTTAGCCTACGAGCAGTACTTC. The genes are TRBV5-6 and TRBJ2-7; possible D gene TRBD2, 6 bases. V lost 7 bases, J lost 2 bases, and 13 bases lay in between. CDR1 SGHDT and CDR2 YYEEEE come from the germline V gene. The CDR3 covers 13 residues.

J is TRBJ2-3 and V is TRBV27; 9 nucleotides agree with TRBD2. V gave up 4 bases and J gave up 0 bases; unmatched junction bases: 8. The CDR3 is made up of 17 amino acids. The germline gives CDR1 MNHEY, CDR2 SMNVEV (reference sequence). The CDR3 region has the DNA TGTGCCAGCAGTTCGAGCGGGGGGTCCTATAGCACAGATACGCAGTATTTT. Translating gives CASSSSGGSYSTDTQYF.

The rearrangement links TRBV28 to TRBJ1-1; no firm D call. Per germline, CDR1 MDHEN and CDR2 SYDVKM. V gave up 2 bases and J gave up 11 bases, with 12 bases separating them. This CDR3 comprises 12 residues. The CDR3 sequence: CASSLNLERAFF. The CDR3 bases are TGTGCCAGCAGTTTAAATTTGGAAAGGGCTTTCTTT.

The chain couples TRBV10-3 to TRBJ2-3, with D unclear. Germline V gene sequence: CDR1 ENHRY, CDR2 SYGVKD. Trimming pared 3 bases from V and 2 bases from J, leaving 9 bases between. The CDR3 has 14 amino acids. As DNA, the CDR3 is TGTGCCATCAGTGACCTCTCGAACACAGATACGCAGTATTTT. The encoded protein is CAISDLSNTDTQYF.

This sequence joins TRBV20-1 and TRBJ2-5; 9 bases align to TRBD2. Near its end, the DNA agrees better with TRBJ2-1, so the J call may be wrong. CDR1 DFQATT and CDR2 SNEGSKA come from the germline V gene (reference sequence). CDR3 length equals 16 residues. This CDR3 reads CSARDPAVAGEGEQFF. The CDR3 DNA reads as TGCAGTGCTAGAGATCCCGCAGTAGCGGGGGAGGGGGAGCAGTTCTTC.

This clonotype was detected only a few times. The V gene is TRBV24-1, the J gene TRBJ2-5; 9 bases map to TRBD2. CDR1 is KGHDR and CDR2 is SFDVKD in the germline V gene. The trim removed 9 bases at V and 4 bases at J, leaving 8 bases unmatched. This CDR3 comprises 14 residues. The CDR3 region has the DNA TGTGCCACCGGAGAGCGGGGGGTTCTAGAGACCCAGTACTTC. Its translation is CATGERGVLETQYF.

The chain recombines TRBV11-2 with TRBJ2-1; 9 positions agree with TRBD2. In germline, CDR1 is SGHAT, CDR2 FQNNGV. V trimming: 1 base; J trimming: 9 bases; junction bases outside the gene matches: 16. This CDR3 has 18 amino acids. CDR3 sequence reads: CASSLVPVAGERGLEQFF. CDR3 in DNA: TGTGCCAGCAGCTTAGTCCCAGTAGCGGGAGAACGAGGCCTTGAGCAGTTCTTC.

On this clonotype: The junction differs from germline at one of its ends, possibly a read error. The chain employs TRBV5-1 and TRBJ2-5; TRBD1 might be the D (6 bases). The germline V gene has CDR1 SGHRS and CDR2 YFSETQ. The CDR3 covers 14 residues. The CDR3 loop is CVSSPGQIRETQYF. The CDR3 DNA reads TGCGTCAGCAGCCCAGGACAGATCCGAGAGACCCAGTACTTC.

The CDR3 nucleotides are TGTGCCAGCAGCTTGGACGGGGGCAGGGGGCAGAGAGGCTACACCTTC. This sequence encodes CASSLDGGRGQRGYTF. The rearrangement links TRBV5-4 to TRBJ1-2; TRBD1 agrees at 8 bases. Per germline, CDR1 SGHNT and CDR2 YYREEE (reference sequence). The CDR3 loop spans 16 amino acids. The V segment lost 0 bases and the J segment 8 bases; nucleotides outside the gene matches: 12. Full variable domain (missing parts from reference TRBV5-4 and TRBJ1-2): ETGVTQSPTHLIKTRGQQVTLRCSSQSGHNTVSWYQQALGQGPQFIFQYYREEENGRGNFPPRFSGLQFPNYSSELNVNALELDDSALYLCASSLDGGRGQRGYTFGSGTRLTVV.

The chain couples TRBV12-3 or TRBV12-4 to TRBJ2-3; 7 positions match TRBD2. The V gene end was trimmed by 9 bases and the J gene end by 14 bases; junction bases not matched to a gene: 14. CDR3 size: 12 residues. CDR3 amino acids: CASSPAGRAMYF. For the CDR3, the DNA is TGTGCCAGTAGCCCAGCGGGGAGGGCGATGTATTTT.

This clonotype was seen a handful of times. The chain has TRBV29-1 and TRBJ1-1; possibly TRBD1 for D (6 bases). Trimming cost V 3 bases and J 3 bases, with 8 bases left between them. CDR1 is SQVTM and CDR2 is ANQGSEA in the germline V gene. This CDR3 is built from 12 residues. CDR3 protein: CSVDAGDTEAFF. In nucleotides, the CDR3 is TGCAGCGTTGATGCAGGGGACACTGAAGCTTTCTTT.

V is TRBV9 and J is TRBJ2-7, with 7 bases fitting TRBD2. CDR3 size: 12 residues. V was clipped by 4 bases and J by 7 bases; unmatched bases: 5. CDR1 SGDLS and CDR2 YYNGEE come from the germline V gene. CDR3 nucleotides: TGTGCCAGCAGCCGCTTGGGGGGGGAGCAGTACTTC. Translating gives CASSRLGGEQYF.

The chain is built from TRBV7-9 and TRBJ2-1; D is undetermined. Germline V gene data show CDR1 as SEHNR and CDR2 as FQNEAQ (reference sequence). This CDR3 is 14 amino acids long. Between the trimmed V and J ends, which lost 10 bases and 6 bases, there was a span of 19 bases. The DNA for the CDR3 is TGTGCCACGACATCTAGTTATCCTCTCAATGAGCAGTTCTTC. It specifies CATTSSYPLNEQFF.

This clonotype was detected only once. The CDR3 protein is CASTETRPGGTYGYTF. In DNA, the CDR3 is TGTGCCAGCACTGAAACACGGCCAGGAGGAACTTATGGCTACACCTTC. This rearrangement joins TRBV28 to TRBJ1-2; no reliable D call. CDR1 MDHEN and CDR2 SYDVKM come from the germline V gene. V was pared by 7 bases and J by 5 bases, with 23 bases between. This CDR3 is built from 16 residues.

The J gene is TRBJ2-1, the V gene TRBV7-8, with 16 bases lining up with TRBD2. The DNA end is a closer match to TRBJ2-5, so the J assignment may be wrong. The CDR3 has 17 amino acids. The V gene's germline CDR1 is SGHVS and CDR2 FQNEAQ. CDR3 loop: CASSLWGLAGGPETQYF. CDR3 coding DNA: TGTGCCAGCAGCTTATGGGGACTAGCGGGGGGGCCGGAGACCCAGTACTTC.

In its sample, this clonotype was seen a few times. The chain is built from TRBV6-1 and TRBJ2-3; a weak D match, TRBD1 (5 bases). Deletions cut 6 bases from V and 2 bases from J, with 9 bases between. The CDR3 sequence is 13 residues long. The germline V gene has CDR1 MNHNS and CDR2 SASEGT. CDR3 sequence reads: CASRGVYTDTQYF. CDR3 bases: TGTGCCAGCAGAGGGGTATACACAGATACGCAGTATTTT.

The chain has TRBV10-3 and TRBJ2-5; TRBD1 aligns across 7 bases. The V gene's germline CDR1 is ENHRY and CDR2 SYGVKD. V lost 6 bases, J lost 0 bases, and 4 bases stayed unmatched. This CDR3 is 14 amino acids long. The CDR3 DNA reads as TGTGCCATCAGCGACAGGGTTTACCAAGAGACCCAGTACTTC. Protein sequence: CAISDRVYQETQYF.